The entry below describes one TCR beta chain. Residents of about two dozen US areas, aged roughly 18 to 89 years, made up the participants. Participants reported their clinical history, and cohort assignment relied on those reports. This specimen belongs to a study of blood T cell repertoires in COVID-19. For the study at large: In each case, the material was cDNA or gDNA derived from T cells, B-cell-depleted T cells, or PBMCs.

This CDR3 is built from 13 residues. The V end was cut by 6 bases, the J end by 4 bases, with 10 bases between. The V gene's germline CDR1 is MNHEY and CDR2 SMNVEV (reference sequence). Clones were read by immunoSEQ multiplex PCR, and TCRdb kept only the in-frame ones, dropping some. Of 250,000 to 300,000 clones in the sample, around 84% were seen once. Input material: PBMCs or T cells enriched from blood (not recorded which). The V and J genes are TRBV27 and TRBJ2-1; D possibly corresponds to TRBD2 (6 bases). This clonotype was obtained from a man aged 40-49 years who had been exposed to COVID-19. CDR3 nucleotide sequence: TGTGCCAGCAGGGAGACTAGATACAATGAGCAGTTCTTC. It specifies CASRETRYNEQFF.